The 17 T cell receptor beta chains given below trace back to one sample, sequenced in a study of brain metastases from non-small cell lung cancer. Measured with immunoSEQ multiplex PCR; TCRdb has only the in-frame clones, and not every one. This table has approximately 6,400 clones, approximately 78% appearing once. The sample comprised primary lung tumor tissue. The receptor source for this set is a donor aged 40 or older with non-small cell lung cancer.

The V gene is TRBV30, the J gene TRBJ2-7; D is perhaps TRBD1 (6 bases). V lost 3 bases and J lost 3, with 9 bases in between. Germline CDR1 reads GTSNPN; CDR2 reads SVGIG (reference sequence). This CDR3 is 12 amino acids long. The CDR3 DNA reads TGTGCCTGGAGCGGACAGTTCTACGAGCAGTACTTC. It yields the protein CAWSGQFYEQYF.

The chain employs TRBV28 and TRBJ1-2, with D tentatively TRBD1 (5 bases). From germline, CDR1 is MDHEN and CDR2 SYDVKM. Trimming took 6 bases from V and 1 from J, leaving 9 bases between them. This CDR3 contains 13 residues. CDR3 in amino acids: CASSQDSNYGYTF. The DNA for the CDR3 is TGTGCCAGCAGCCAAGACAGTAACTATGGCTACACCTTC.

The V gene is TRBV30, the J gene TRBJ1-1; no definite D call. The CDR3 has 13 residues. Germline V gives CDR1 GTSNPN, CDR2 SVGIG (reference sequence). V dropped 0 bases and J dropped 1 base, with 6 bases sitting between them. CDR3 sequence (DNA): TGTGCCTGGAGTGTATTTTGGAACACTGAAGCTTTCTTT. Translating gives CAWSVFWNTEAFF.

To note about this clone: A read error may account for a junction end that differs from germline. This sequence joins TRBV28 and TRBJ1-3; D perhaps matches TRBD1 (5 bases). The length of the CDR3 is 14 residues. CDR1 and CDR2 (germline): MDHEN, SYDVKM. CDR3 DNA sequence: TGTGCCAGCAGTTTTGGGGCTACTGGAAACACTATATATTTT. Protein sequence: CASSFGATGNTIYF.

The J gene is TRBJ2-1, the V gene TRBV3-1 (or the pseudogene TRBV3-2), with D tentatively TRBD1 (5 bases). The germline V gene has CDR1 LGHDT and CDR2 YNNKEL (reference sequence). There are 15 residues in the CDR3. Trimming removed 0 bases at V and 1 base at J, with 7 bases between. For the CDR3, the DNA is TGTGCCAGCAGCCAAGATGCAGGGTCCTACAATGAGCAGTTCTTC. Translating gives CASSQDAGSYNEQFF.

This chain links TRBV7-6 with TRBJ2-5; TRBD2 might be the D (8 bases). Germline V CDR1 and CDR2: SGHVS, FNYEAQ. V dropped 5 bases and J dropped 5 bases, with 21 bases sitting between them. CDR3 length: 16 residues. This CDR3 reads CASSTKLAGTAETQYF. CDR3 nucleotide sequence: TGTGCCAGCAGCACAAAGTTAGCGGGGACAGCGGAGACCCAGTACTTC.

The V and J genes are TRBV6-5 and TRBJ1-5, with D unresolved. The CDR3 has 14 residues. V was shortened by 0 bases and J by 9 bases, with 12 bases between the two germline ends. Germline values: CDR1 MNHEY, CDR2 SVGAGI. CDR3: CASSYSKTRGPQHF. The CDR3 bases are TGTGCCAGCAGTTACTCGAAGACACGGGGGCCCCAGCATTTT.

The rearrangement links TRBV30 to TRBJ2-3; 7 nucleotides match TRBD2. V gave up 2 bases and J gave up 9 bases; unmatched junction bases: 11. The germline CDR1 and CDR2 sequences are GTSNPN and SVGIG (reference sequence). The CDR3 length is 14 residues. CDR3 protein: CAWSRGSREVTQYF. The CDR3 nucleotides are TGTGCCTGGAGTAGGGGTAGCCGGGAGGTAACGCAGTATTTT.

The chain joins TRBV6-5 to TRBJ1-2, with D perhaps TRBD1 (6 bases). The V end was cut by 2 bases, the J end by 2 bases, with 12 bases between. There are 15 residues in the CDR3. Germline assignment: CDR1 MNHEY and CDR2 SVGAGI. As DNA, the CDR3 is TGTGCCAGCAGTTACGGGCTACAGGGAAACTATGGCTACACCTTC. This encodes CASSYGLQGNYGYTF.

This sequence joins TRBV6-5 and TRBJ1-6; 10 bases agree with TRBD1. Per the germline V gene, CDR1 is MNHEY and CDR2 is SVGAGI. The CDR3 extends over 14 amino acids. The J segment lost 13 bases and the V segment lost 6 bases, leaving 9 bases of the junction unmatched. CDR3: CASSPTGGREPLHF. CDR3 nucleotide sequence: TGTGCCAGCAGCCCGACAGGGGGCCGGGAGCCCCTCCACTTT.

The CDR3 nucleotides are TGTGCCAGCACTCTCGCGACAGGTCGTAATGAAAAACTGTTTTTT. Encoded protein: CASTLATGRNEKLFF. The gene calls are TRBV6-5 and TRBJ1-4; possibly TRBD1 for D (6 bases). Deletions cut 7 bases from V and 4 bases from J, with 16 bases between. The V gene's germline CDR1 is MNHEY and CDR2 SVGAGI. The CDR3 is 15 amino acids.

The chain links TRBV7-2 to TRBJ1-2, with TRBD1 as a possible D gene (6 bases). V lost 4 bases to trimming and J lost 2 bases, with 11 bases between them. CDR1 is SGHTA and CDR2 is FQGNSA in the germline V gene. This CDR3 is built from 14 residues. The CDR3 sequence: CASSSGAGNYGYTF. In DNA form, the CDR3 reads TGTGCCAGCAGCTCGGGGGCTGGGAACTATGGCTACACCTTC.

The chain employs TRBV5-1 and TRBJ2-6; TRBD1 matches at 7 bases. V shed 0 bases and J 2 bases; nucleotides not matched to a gene: 2. The CDR3 consists of 16 residues. Germline V gives CDR1 SGHRS, CDR2 YFSETQ. CDR3: CASSLGQGAGANVLTF. CDR3 nucleotide sequence: TGCGCCAGCAGCTTGGGCCAGGGGGCTGGGGCCAACGTCCTGACTTTC. Drawing the rest from reference TRBV5-1 and TRBJ2-6, the complete variable domain is KAGVTQTPRYLIKTRGQQVTLSCSPISGHRSVSWYQQTPGQGLQFLFEYFSETQRNKGNFPGRFSGRQFSNSRSEMNVSTLELGDSALYLCASSLGQGAGANVLTFGAGSRLTVL.

This clone showed up just a few times. This same CDR3 is encoded by further DNA sequences in the sample. This sequence joins TRBV3-1 (or the pseudogene TRBV3-2) and TRBJ1-1; D remains ambiguous. The V gene lost 4 bases and the J gene lost 5 bases, with 14 bases spanning the gap. CDR1 LGHDT and CDR2 YNNKEL come from the germline V gene (reference sequence). This CDR3 is 14 amino acids long. The DNA for the CDR3 is TGTGCCAGCAGCCTCACACGGACGGGAACTGAAGCTTTCTTT. It translates to CASSLTRTGTEAFF.

V gene TRBV3-1 (or the pseudogene TRBV3-2) combines with J gene TRBJ1-6; D gene unclear. V was trimmed by 3 bases and J by 6 bases, leaving 6 bases between them. The CDR3 contains 13 residues. Germline-derived CDR1 and CDR2 are LGHDT and YNNKEL (reference sequence). CDR3 sequence (DNA): TGTGCCAGCAGCCAGGCGTTTAATTCACCCCTCCACTTT. It translates to CASSQAFNSPLHF.

This chain links TRBV6-1 with TRBJ2-7; maybe TRBD1 (5 bases). CDR3 size: 15 residues. Trimming shortened V by 1 base and J by 3 bases, and 13 bases separated the two germline ends. Germline-derived CDR1 and CDR2 are MNHNS and SASEGT. The CDR3 protein is CASSEGAGPIYEQYF. CDR3 nucleotide sequence: TGTGCCAGCAGTGAAGGGGCAGGGCCCATCTACGAGCAGTACTTC.

The genes are TRBV14 and TRBJ2-3, with D maybe TRBD2 (6 bases). The germline V gene has CDR1 SGHDN and CDR2 FVKESK. The CDR3 has 15 amino acids. Trimming cost V 2 bases and J 5 bases, with 14 bases left between them. The CDR3 nucleotides read TGTGCCAGCAGCCAACGGACCGGAGGGGTAGATACGCAGTATTTT. Translated: CASSQRTGGVDTQYF.